These 18 T cell receptor beta chains share one sample of origin, sequenced in a study of blood T cell repertoires in COVID-19. The method was immunoSEQ multiplex PCR; TCRdb's version includes in-frame clones alone and lacks a portion of them. Counted here are around 160,000 clones, roughly 88% occurring once; the ten biggest clones make up 8%. The source material was peripheral blood. All receptors derive from a woman aged 55-69 years with COVID-19, enrolled during active disease.

The rearrangement links TRBV2 to TRBJ2-7; 9 bases match TRBD1. Per the germline V gene, CDR1 is SNHLY and CDR2 is FYNNEI. This CDR3 region has 10 residues. V lost 6 bases and J lost 13; bases outside the gene matches: 4. The CDR3 loop is CASSRDRVYF. In DNA, the CDR3 is TGTGCCAGCAGCCGGGACAGGGTTTACTTC.

The chain couples TRBV14 to TRBJ1-2; the match to TRBD1 covers 9 bases. This CDR3 contains 17 residues. Germline CDR1 SGHDN, CDR2 FVKESK. With 4 bases clipped from V and 2 bases from J, the junction kept 11 bases outside the gene matches. The CDR3, as DNA: TGTGCCAGCAGCCCGCTATCTTTTGGGACAGGGAACTATGGCTACACCTTC. As protein: CASSPLSFGTGNYGYTF.

This chain uses TRBV2 with TRBJ1-2; possibly TRBD1 for D (5 bases). Germline CDR1 is SNHLY and CDR2 is FYNNEI. The V end lost 6 bases, the J end lost 4 bases, and 15 bases lay between the germline ends. The CDR3 is 14 amino acids. This CDR3 is CASRSTEPFYGYTF. The CDR3 coding sequence is TGTGCCAGCAGGTCGACAGAACCATTCTATGGCTACACCTTC.

CDR3 residues: CASSLKQPVLNNEQFF. As DNA, the CDR3 is TGTGCCAGCAGCTTAAAGCAACCGGTTCTGAACAATGAGCAGTTCTTC. This chain links TRBV7-3 with TRBJ2-1; no clear D gene. Germline loops: CDR1 SGHTA, CDR2 FQGTGA. CDR3 length equals 16 residues. V gave up 1 base and J gave up 5 bases, with 15 bases separating them.

This clone showed up just once. The chain recombines TRBV27 with TRBJ1-3; 9 positions agree with TRBD1. Per germline, CDR1 MNHEY and CDR2 SMNVEV (reference sequence). CDR3 length: 15 amino acids. After removal of 5 bases from V and 6 bases from J, the junction contained 8 bases not matched to a gene. This CDR3 reads CASSESGTGPNTIYF. The CDR3 nucleotides read TGTGCCAGCAGTGAATCCGGGACAGGGCCAAACACCATATATTTT.

The chain employs TRBV11-2 and TRBJ1-2; 8 positions agree with TRBD1. With V trimmed by 3 bases and J by 2 bases, 14 bases remained unmatched. The CDR3 has 18 amino acids. The germline CDR1 and CDR2 sequences are SGHAT and FQNNGV. CDR3 residues: CASSFYGGGTGENYGYTF. The CDR3 DNA follows: TGTGCCAGCAGCTTCTATGGCGGCGGGACAGGAGAAAACTATGGCTACACCTTC.

This clone was observed a single time. DNA for the CDR3: TGCAGCGTAACTGTCGGGGCCAACGTCCTGACTTTC. Translated: CSVTVGANVLTF. This sequence joins TRBV29-1 and TRBJ2-6; D remains ambiguous. Deletions cut 6 bases from V and 4 bases from J, with 7 bases between. Looked up from germline, CDR1 is SQVTM and CDR2 is ANQGSEA. The CDR3 sequence is 12 residues long.

The chain recombines TRBV7-2 with TRBJ2-7; TRBD1 agrees at 7 bases. Trimming at V came to 4 bases and at J to 3 bases, leaving 9 bases not matched to a gene. The CDR3 totals 15 residues. Germline V gene sequence: CDR1 SGHTA, CDR2 FQGNSA. The CDR3 DNA reads TGTGCCAGCAGCTCCCCAGGCAGGGGGATCTACGAGCAGTACTTC. This encodes CASSSPGRGIYEQYF.

This chain joins TRBV15 and TRBJ2-1, with 8 bases matching TRBD1. The V gene's germline CDR1 is LNHNV and CDR2 YYDKDF (reference sequence). V lost 4 bases and J lost 13; bases outside the gene matches: 15. The CDR3 contains 15 residues. CDR3 residues: CATSTSDQQGGKQFF. CDR3 in DNA: TGTGCCACCAGCACTTCGGATCAACAGGGGGGTAAACAGTTCTTC.

The chain joins TRBV6-2 or TRBV6-3 to TRBJ1-6; maybe TRBD1 (6 bases). Trimming left V 3 bases short and J 0 bases short, with 9 bases between. CDR1 and CDR2 from the germline V gene are MNHEY and SVGEGT. The CDR3 runs 16 residues. This CDR3 is CASSYQGGSYNSPLHF. CDR3 coding DNA: TGTGCCAGCAGTTATCAAGGGGGCTCCTATAATTCACCCCTCCACTTT.

This chain connects TRBV7-6 to TRBJ2-6; tentatively, D is TRBD2 (6 bases). CDR1 and CDR2 (germline): SGHVS, FNYEAQ. Trimming left V 2 bases short and J 4 bases short, with 15 bases between. The CDR3 is made up of 17 amino acids. The CDR3 spells CASSLNTGGNGANVLTF. CDR3 DNA: TGTGCCAGCAGCTTAAACACTGGAGGGAACGGGGCCAACGTCCTGACTTTC.

The chain carries TRBV7-8 and TRBJ2-5; 11 bases are a match to TRBD2. The CDR3 length is 17 residues. V was pared by 1 base and J by 2 bases, with 6 bases of the junction left unmatched. From germline, CDR1 is SGHVS and CDR2 FQNEAQ. DNA for the CDR3: TGTGCCAGCAGCTTAGGAGGACTAGCGGGCACACAAGAGACCCAGTACTTC. It is translated as CASSLGGLAGTQETQYF.

The chain has TRBV24-1 and TRBJ1-2; 10 bases match TRBD1. Trimming removed 2 bases from V and 6 bases from J; junction bases left unmatched: 17. Germline V gene data show CDR1 as KGHDR and CDR2 as SFDVKD. There are 19 residues in the CDR3. CDR3 nucleotide sequence: TGTGCCACCAGTGATTCCCCCGGGGACAGGGGTCGAAGAGGTGATGGCTACACCTTC. It specifies CATSDSPGDRGRRGDGYTF.

About this clone itself: Other DNA variants within this sample encode the same CDR3. The chain uses TRBV19 and TRBJ1-5; 11 bases fit TRBD1. With V trimmed by 7 bases and J by 4 bases, 3 bases remained unmatched. Per germline, CDR1 LNHDA and CDR2 SQIVND (reference sequence). This CDR3 is 14 amino acids long. This CDR3 reads CASTGQGGNQPQHF. In DNA, the CDR3 is TGTGCCAGTACGGGACAGGGGGGGAATCAGCCCCAGCATTTT.

This CDR3 is CASSPTSGGAVGTDTQYF. Here the CDR3 DNA reads TGTGCCAGCAGCCCTACTAGCGGGGGGGCCGTCGGCACAGATACGCAGTATTTT. The chain couples TRBV7-3 to TRBJ2-3; 13 positions match TRBD2. This CDR3 is 18 amino acids long. The V segment lost 5 bases and the J segment 1 base; nucleotides outside the gene matches: 9. Per germline, CDR1 SGHTA and CDR2 FQGTGA.

This clone occurred a few times. The genes are TRBV30 and TRBJ2-5; D gene unclear. The germline V gene has CDR1 GTSNPN and CDR2 SVGIG (reference sequence). V was trimmed by 3 bases and J by 9 bases, leaving 14 bases between them. The length of the CDR3 is 12 residues. The CDR3 sequence is CAWRLDTLAQYF. CDR3 DNA sequence: TGTGCCTGGAGACTTGATACGTTGGCCCAGTACTTC.

This clone was found once. The chain couples TRBV19 to TRBJ1-5; 9 bases agree with TRBD1. The CDR3 length is 15 residues. CDR1 is LNHDA, CDR2 SQIVND, per germline (reference sequence). Germline trimming cut 7 bases from V and 11 bases from J; bases unmatched to any gene: 15. As DNA, the CDR3 is TGTGCCAGTACCTCGGGACAGGGAATAGGCTTGGCCCAGCATTTT. Translation gives CASTSGQGIGLAQHF.

The chain is built from TRBV18 and TRBJ1-4; tentatively, D is TRBD1 (5 bases). CDR3 length: 15 amino acids. V gave up 2 bases and J gave up 3 bases, with 10 bases separating them. Germline assignment: CDR1 KGHSH and CDR2 LQKENI. The CDR3 nucleotides are TGTGCCAGCTCACCAAATGGGGGGTCTAATGAAAAACTGTTTTTT. This encodes CASSPNGGSNEKLFF.